The sequence of this T cell receptor beta chain was determined in a study of T cells in Graves' hyperthyroidism and ophthalmopathy. Amplification of TCR beta CDR3 regions used RNA as the template. The primer set for the first-round RT-PCR of the TCR CDR3 was HTBI. Using its own MiXCR run on the multiplex PCR reads, TCRdb lists one record per CDR3 protein. Among over 400,000 distinct CDR3 sequences listed, about 20% were seen once. Study-level points and caveats: From stable hyperthyroidism, ophthalmopathy was separated by a 13 V-J model.

Germline values: CDR1 DFQATT, CDR2 SNEGSKA (reference sequence). The CDR3 has 15 residues. V was cut by 0 bases and J by 2 bases, with 13 bases left in between. This clonotype was observed at least ten times. Its matching antigen is unknown. This TCR came from a woman between 65 and 79 years old with Graves' ophthalmopathy. Sequencing used blood. V usage is TRBV20-1 and J usage is TRBJ1-2; tentatively, D is TRBD1 (6 bases). CDR3 in amino acids: CSAREGGRGNYGYTF. In nucleotides, the CDR3 is TGCAGTGCTAGAGAGGGGGGCAGGGGAAACTATGGCTACACCTTC.